The 13 T cell receptor beta chains given below trace back to one sample, sequenced in a study of identical twins. TCRdb called the 5' RACE reads again in MiXCR, with one record for every CDR3 protein. This sample has some 690,000 distinct CDR3 sequences; less than 25% occur once, and the top ten carry more than 4%. These records were also assigned to another study, of T cells expressing NK-cell markers.

The material sequenced was PBMCs. These receptor sequences come from a woman between 18 and 30 years old in good health.

V gene TRBV12-3 or TRBV12-4 combines with J gene TRBJ2-1; 7 nucleotides align to TRBD2. The length of the CDR3 is 15 residues. Trimming took 8 bases from V and 8 from J; bases not matched to a gene: 15. The DNA of the CDR3 is TGTGCCAGCTCATTCATACCCGGGGGGATAGATGAGCAGTTCTTC. Protein sequence: CASSFIPGGIDEQFF.

The V call is TRBV27, the J call TRBJ2-3, with unresolved D. Between the trimmed V and J ends, which lost 5 bases and 9 bases, there was a span of 15 bases. Germline assignment: CDR1 MNHEY and CDR2 SMNVEV (reference sequence). The CDR3 is made up of 13 amino acids. The CDR3 DNA sequence: TGTGCCAGCAGTCCCCGGACCGGATCGACGCAGTATTTT. Its translation: CASSPRTGSTQYF.

The rearrangement links TRBV29-1 to TRBJ1-2, with D tentatively TRBD1 (6 bases). Germline V gives CDR1 SQVTM, CDR2 ANQGSEA. Deletions cut 6 bases from V and 2 bases from J, with 16 bases between. The length of the CDR3 is 14 residues. DNA for the CDR3: TGCAGCGTCCCACGACAGGACGCGAACTATGGCTACACCTTC. Translated: CSVPRQDANYGYTF. The whole variable domain, filled in from reference TRBV29-1 and TRBJ1-2, reads SAVISQKPSRDICQRGTSLTIQCQVDSQVTMMFWYRQQPGQSLTLIATANQGSEATYESGFVIDKFPISRPNLTFSTLTVSNMSPEDSSIYLCSVPRQDANYGYTFGSGTRLTVV.

This clonotype was found a few times. The CDR3 here is CSVVPVRETQYF. The CDR3 coding sequence is TGCAGCGTTGTGCCAGTAAGAGAGACCCAGTACTTC. The rearrangement joins TRBV29-1 to TRBJ2-5; D not certain. There are 12 residues in the CDR3. Deletions cut 4 bases from V and 4 bases from J, with 10 bases between. Germline CDR1 is SQVTM and CDR2 is ANQGSEA.

The sample holds many counts of this clonotype. The chain is built from TRBV9 and TRBJ1-1, with no clear D. V was cut by 2 bases and J by 0 bases, with 8 bases left in between. Germline V gene data show CDR1 as SGDLS and CDR2 as YYNGEE. This CDR3 is 14 amino acids long. The CDR3 nucleotides read TGTGCCAGCAGCGTTAGACCCTTGAACACTGAAGCTTTCTTT. Translating it yields CASSVRPLNTEAFF.

This clonotype was counted ten times or more. The chain combines TRBV12-3 or TRBV12-4 with TRBJ2-1; 9 nucleotides agree with TRBD2. The CDR3 is 14 amino acids. The V segment lost 6 bases and the J segment 4 bases; nucleotides outside the gene matches: 4. CDR3 loop: CASSQLAGYNEQFF. CDR3 in DNA: TGTGCCAGCAGCCAACTAGCGGGTTACAATGAGCAGTTCTTC.

This clonotype was seen many times. The rearrangement uses TRBV4-3 and TRBJ2-1, with 8 bases aligning to TRBD2. J lost 7 bases, V lost 4 bases, and 12 bases had no gene match. Germline V gene lookup returns CDR1 LGHNA and CDR2 YSLEER. The CDR3 consists of 16 residues. CDR3 coding DNA: TGCGCCAGCAGCCGTTACTCAGCGGGAGCAGGGAATGAGCAGTTCTTC. It translates to CASSRYSAGAGNEQFF.

At least ten counts were recorded for this clonotype. The chain employs TRBV4-3 and TRBJ2-3; 12 bases fit TRBD2. The V segment lost 4 bases and the J segment 5 bases; nucleotides outside the gene matches: 7. This CDR3 has 16 residues. CDR1 is LGHNA, CDR2 YSLEER, per germline. In nucleotides, the CDR3 is TGCGCCAGCAGCCGACTAGCGGGAGTCGTGGGAGATACGCAGTATTTT. Its translation is CASSRLAGVVGDTQYF.

The chain combines TRBV11-1 with TRBJ2-1; the match to TRBD2 covers 13 bases. V shed 5 bases, J shed 0 bases, and the junction held 7 bases outside the gene matches. This CDR3 is 18 amino acids long. Germline CDR1 SGHAT, CDR2 FQDESV (reference sequence). The CDR3 loop is CASSPLTSGGSSYNEQFF. In DNA form, the CDR3 reads TGTGCCAGCAGCCCCCTGACTAGCGGGGGGAGCTCCTACAATGAGCAGTTCTTC.

This clonotype has only a few counts. V gene TRBV20-1 combines with J gene TRBJ2-7; TRBD1 is a possible D gene (6 bases). V was pared by 1 base and J by 5 bases, with 18 bases between. CDR3 size: 15 residues. CDR1 is DFQATT, CDR2 SNEGSKA, per germline (reference sequence). The CDR3 DNA sequence: TGCAGTGCTAGAGGAAGCAACAGGGTGTCCGACGAGCAGTACTTC. This translates into CSARGSNRVSDEQYF.

The chain couples TRBV7-3 to TRBJ2-3, with D uncertain. The CDR3 is 15 residues long. The ends were cut back, 5 bases at V and 2 bases at J, with 14 bases in the middle. CDR1 and CDR2 from the germline V gene are SGHTA and FQGTGA. CDR3 DNA: TGTGCCAGCAGCCCTAGGCCCTCACCCACAGATACGCAGTATTTT. It is translated as CASSPRPSPTDTQYF. Full variable domain (outside the CDR3, taken from reference TRBV7-3 and TRBJ2-3): GAGVSQTPSNKVTEKGKYVELRCDPISGHTALYWYRQSLGQGPEFLIYFQGTGAADDSGLPNDRFFAVRPEGSVSTLKIQRTERGDSAVYLCASSPRPSPTDTQYFGPGTRLTVL.

The rearrangement links TRBV7-2 to TRBJ2-3; D might be TRBD2 (6 bases). This CDR3 has 16 amino acids. Looked up from germline, CDR1 is SGHTA and CDR2 is FQGNSA. The ends were cut back, 2 bases at V and 0 bases at J, with 12 bases in the middle. In nucleotides, the CDR3 is TGTGCCAGCAGCTTAATCAGCGGGTATAGCACAGATACGCAGTATTTT. Its translation is CASSLISGYSTDTQYF.

This chain joins TRBV4-2 and TRBJ2-5, with D unresolved. CDR3 length: 13 residues. V lost 4 bases and J 3 bases, leaving 9 bases between the germline ends. Germline CDR1 is LGHNA and CDR2 is YNFKEQ. CDR3 in amino acids: CASSRQVEETQYF. The CDR3 region has the DNA TGTGCCAGCAGCCGCCAAGTGGAAGAGACCCAGTACTTC.